These 24 T cell receptor beta chains were sequenced from one sample in a study of siplizumab effects on memory and regulatory T cells (dated by TCRdb to the late 2010s). Library construction relied on the immunoSEQ multiplex PCR assay. This immuneACCESS table, as held by TCRdb, lists in-frame sequences with V and J called but not all clones. Of the missing ones, under half trace to an unresolved V gene in checked studies; the others have no known cause. The sample profile shows some 120,000 clones; roughly 94% of them were found once. Roughly 1.7% of the sample rests with the top ten. The specimen was non-Treg CD4+ T cells sorted from blood. The sample's cell subset or site label is to be understood as: FACS-sorted unstimulated CD4+ non-regulatory T cells. These receptors were taken from a human donor in good health.

The rearrangement joins TRBV18 to TRBJ1-3, with 9 bases lining up with TRBD1. This CDR3 has 16 residues. J was trimmed by 0 bases and V by 2 bases; bases with no gene match: 2. The germline V gene encodes CDR1 KGHSH and CDR2 LQKENI. CDR3 nucleotide sequence: TGTGCCAGCTCACCAGGGACAGGGAACTCTGGAAACACCATATATTTT. Protein sequence: CASSPGTGNSGNTIYF.

The table lists this clone with a count of one. The rearrangement uses TRBV21-1 and TRBJ1-5; TRBD1 is taken as the D call from the table, unchecked against the DNA. TRBV21-1 is a documented pseudogene. The CDR3 consists of 16 residues. The DNA of the CDR3 is TGTGCCAGCAGCACCTGGGCCGGGACAGACAATCAGCCCCAGCATTTT. Amino acids: CASSTWAGTDNQPQHF.

The chain couples TRBV6-6 to TRBJ1-2; tentatively, D is TRBD1 (5 bases). Between the trimmed V and J ends, which lost 4 bases and 9 bases, there was a span of 9 bases. The CDR3 runs to 11 residues. Germline lookup yields CDR1 MNHNY and CDR2 SVGAGI (reference sequence). The CDR3 protein is CASSSEGRYTF. DNA of the CDR3: TGTGCCAGCAGTTCAGAGGGGCGCTACACCTTC.

V is TRBV7-3 and J is TRBJ1-2; no clear D. The CDR3 totals 15 residues. Germline CDR1 is SGHTA and CDR2 is FQGTGA. V was shortened by 5 bases and J by 4 bases, with 17 bases between the two germline ends. The CDR3 coding sequence is TGTGCCAGCAGCCTCGACCGAGATGCGTCCTATGGCTACACCTTC. Amino acid sequence: CASSLDRDASYGYTF.

This clone appeared a single time. This chain joins TRBV28 and TRBJ1-1, with a tentative D call TRBD1 (6 bases). Per the germline V gene, CDR1 is MDHEN and CDR2 is SYDVKM. Trimming removed 7 bases from V and 5 bases from J, with 14 bases in between. The CDR3 is 13 residues long. The CDR3 region is CASTSQGRTEAFF. The CDR3 DNA is TGTGCCAGCACCTCCCAGGGGCGTACTGAAGCTTTCTTT.

The chain recombines TRBV11-2 with TRBJ2-1, with D unresolved. V lost 6 bases and J 7 bases, leaving 10 bases between the germline ends. The CDR3 consists of 12 residues. Germline loops: CDR1 SGHAT, CDR2 FQNNGV. The CDR3 is CASRPIGNEQFF. The DNA for the CDR3 is TGTGCCAGCAGACCAATAGGGAATGAGCAGTTCTTC.

This chain joins TRBV4-1 and TRBJ1-2; the match to TRBD1 covers 8 bases. Germline CDR1 reads MGHRA; CDR2 reads YSYEKL. Trimming removed 2 bases from V and 4 bases from J; junction bases left unmatched: 6. This CDR3 is 15 amino acids long. The CDR3: CASSQRPGQVYGYTF. The CDR3 DNA reads as TGCGCCAGCAGCCAAAGACCGGGACAGGTCTATGGCTACACCTTC.

This chain joins TRBV19 and TRBJ2-1; TRBD2 matches 11 bases. Germline V gene lookup returns CDR1 LNHDA and CDR2 SQIVND (reference sequence). The J segment lost 9 bases and the V segment lost 4 bases, leaving 8 bases of the junction unmatched. CDR3 length: 15 amino acids. The CDR3 here is CASSKLTSGGGEQFF. The DNA for the CDR3 is TGTGCCAGTAGTAAACTCACTAGCGGGGGCGGTGAGCAGTTCTTC.

This sequence joins TRBV9 and TRBJ2-3; 8 nucleotides align to TRBD2. Trimming took 3 bases from V and 6 from J; bases not matched to a gene: 6. Germline CDR1 and CDR2: SGDLS and YYNGEE. The length of the CDR3 is 14 residues. The CDR3 reads CASSGTSPGDTQYF. CDR3 nucleotides: TGTGCCAGCAGCGGGACTAGCCCTGGCGATACGCAGTATTTT.

This clone occurred once. The chain employs TRBV5-1 and TRBJ1-2, with TRBD1 as a possible D gene (6 bases). In germline, CDR1 is SGHRS, CDR2 YFSETQ. CDR3 length: 16 amino acids. V was shortened by 3 bases and J by 6 bases, with 21 bases between the two germline ends. The CDR3: CASSWSPGTSSNGYTF. CDR3 sequence (DNA): TGCGCCAGCAGCTGGAGTCCCGGGACATCTTCCAATGGCTACACCTTC.

This sequence joins TRBV7-8 and TRBJ1-5, with D possibly TRBD1 on 6 matching bases. The length of the CDR3 is 16 residues. The germline V gene has CDR1 SGHVS and CDR2 FQNEAQ. Trimming stripped 0 bases from V and 7 bases from J, with 16 bases between. The CDR3 loop is CASSLAGTTMGQPQHF. CDR3 coding DNA: TGTGCCAGCAGCTTAGCAGGGACAACTATGGGGCAGCCCCAGCATTTT.

The V call is TRBV9, the J call TRBJ2-4, with 15 bases lining up with TRBD2. With 0 bases clipped from V and 5 bases from J, the junction kept 6 bases outside the gene matches. Germline CDR1 is SGDLS and CDR2 is YYNGEE. This CDR3 contains 18 residues. The CDR3 DNA is TGTGCCAGCAGCGTAGGGTCGGGACTAGCGGGAGGAGAAAACATTCAGTACTTC. Its translation: CASSVGSGLAGGENIQYF.

The chain links TRBV11-2 to TRBJ1-1; D is ambiguous. The germline CDR1 and CDR2 sequences are SGHAT and FQNNGV. The CDR3 runs 12 residues. The germline V and J ends were trimmed by 6 bases and 0 bases, with 5 bases remaining between them. CDR3 region: CASRKVNTEAFF. In DNA form, the CDR3 reads TGTGCCAGCAGGAAAGTGAACACTGAAGCTTTCTTT.

The chain couples TRBV6-1 to TRBJ2-3; tentatively, D is TRBD1 (7 bases). This CDR3 is 16 amino acids long. The germline V gene encodes CDR1 MNHNS and CDR2 SASEGT. Deletions cut 1 base from V and 7 bases from J, with 18 bases between. The CDR3 protein is CASSEGVRDSRHTQYF. DNA of the CDR3: TGTGCCAGCAGTGAAGGCGTGCGGGACAGCAGGCATACGCAGTATTTT.

This clone was detected only a few times. The genes are TRBV20-1 and TRBJ1-1, with a tentative D call TRBD1 (5 bases). Germline V CDR1 and CDR2: DFQATT, SNEGSKA (reference sequence). V lost 5 bases to trimming and J lost 8 bases, with 12 bases between them. This CDR3 contains 11 residues. This chain's CDR3 is CSASGLYEAFF. CDR3 DNA: TGCAGTGCTTCGGGACTTTACGAAGCTTTCTTT.

For the CDR3, the DNA is TGTGCCAGCAGCGGTCTGCACGGGGCGGGTGGCTACACCTTC. Amino acid sequence: CASSGLHGAGGYTF. This sequence joins TRBV11-2 and TRBJ1-2; D might be TRBD1 (5 bases). Deletions cut 5 bases from V and 7 bases from J, with 17 bases between. The CDR3 loop spans 14 amino acids. The germline CDR1 and CDR2 sequences are SGHAT and FQNNGV.

The V and J genes are TRBV11-2 and TRBJ2-2; D is undetermined. Germline CDR1 and CDR2: SGHAT and FQNNGV. With 2 bases removed from V and 5 bases from J, the gap between germline ends came to 9 bases. This CDR3 region has 14 residues. CDR3 protein: CASSLLLGTGELFF. For the CDR3, the DNA is TGTGCCAGCAGCTTATTACTGGGGACCGGGGAGCTGTTTTTT.

This clone was observed a handful of times. The CDR3 region has the DNA TGTGCCTGGACCGGGACGATGGGTCAGCCCCAGCATTTT. Translating gives CAWTGTMGQPQHF. The rearrangement links TRBV30 to TRBJ1-5; TRBD1 is a possible D gene (5 bases). The CDR3 contains 13 residues. Germline values: CDR1 GTSNPN, CDR2 SVGIG (reference sequence). With 4 bases removed from V and 6 bases from J, the gap between germline ends came to 13 bases.

The chain combines TRBV21-1 with TRBJ1-5. TRBV21-1 is marked as a pseudogene. The CDR3 length is 16 residues. The CDR3, as DNA: TGTGCCAGCAGCAAAGGTCGAGGACTTCTCAATCAGCCCCAGCATTTT. This gives the protein CASSKGRGLLNQPQHF.

This CDR3 is CASAPLLASTDTQYF. The CDR3 coding sequence is TGTGCTAGTGCCCCCTTACTAGCGTCGACAGATACGCAGTATTTT. The J gene is TRBJ2-3, the V gene TRBV12-5; 7 bases are a match to TRBD2. V trimming: 7 bases; J trimming: 3 bases; junction bases outside the gene matches: 10. This CDR3 is 15 amino acids long. Per germline, CDR1 LGHNT and CDR2 FRNRAP.

This rearrangement joins TRBV6-5 to TRBJ2-7, with D uncertain. The germline V gene has CDR1 MNHEY and CDR2 SVGAGI. With 5 bases removed from V and 1 base from J, the gap between germline ends came to 6 bases. This CDR3 region has 12 residues. The CDR3 region has the DNA TGTGCCAGCAGTGGCACTTCCTACGAGCAGTACTTC. Translation gives CASSGTSYEQYF.

The chain couples TRBV15 to TRBJ2-2; 10 positions agree with TRBD1. Losses at the gene ends were 0 bases for V and 10 bases for J; bases not matched to a gene: 5. CDR3 length: 15 residues. Looked up from germline, CDR1 is LNHNV and CDR2 is YYDKDF (reference sequence). The CDR3 is CATSRDQGTGVELFF. CDR3 in DNA: TGTGCCACCAGCAGAGATCAGGGGACAGGGGTGGAGCTGTTTTTT.

V usage is TRBV29-1 and J usage is TRBJ1-2, with D possibly TRBD1 on 6 matching bases. Germline lookup yields CDR1 SQVTM and CDR2 ANQGSEA. V lost 7 bases and J 8 bases, leaving 14 bases between the germline ends. This CDR3 spans 11 amino acids. The CDR3 nucleotides read TGCAGCGCCACAGGGTATTACGGCTACACCTTC. This gives the protein CSATGYYGYTF.

The J gene is TRBJ2-5, the V gene TRBV29-1, with a possible D match to TRBD2 (6 bases). V lost 2 bases, J lost 5 bases, and 9 bases lay in between. Germline V gives CDR1 SQVTM, CDR2 ANQGSEA. The CDR3 has 12 residues. CDR3 protein: CSVEKGGETQYF. For the CDR3, the DNA is TGCAGCGTTGAAAAGGGAGGTGAGACCCAGTACTTC.